This TCR beta chain was obtained from a study of blood T cells in healthy people across ages. Germline CDR1 is SGHRS and CDR2 is YFSETQ. V was shortened by 4 bases and J by 7 bases, with 15 bases between the two germline ends. This CDR3 contains 14 residues. Sample-barcoded 5' priming and a J-beta primer mix drove a second PCR of roughly 6 to 12 cycles. Using its own MiXCR run on the 5' RACE reads, TCRdb lists one record per CDR3 protein. The table has 700,000 or so distinct CDR3 sequences, 22% seen once. The receptor's source is a man between 65 and 85 years old in good health. The gene calls are TRBV5-1 and TRBJ1-5; D remains unclear. The sequenced sample was blood. The CDR3 DNA sequence: TGCGCCAGCAGCCCGGAAGGGAATGGGCAGCCCCAGCATTTT. This gives the protein CASSPEGNGQPQHF.